These T cell receptor beta chains were read from a single sample in a study of cytomegalovirus exposure and HLA in healthy donors. Using immunoSEQ multiplex PCR, the repertoire was profiled, and TCRdb retains in-frame clones only, with some absent. The data contain 200,000 to 300,000 clones, around 80% of them singletons. Material for sequencing was PBMCs. All receptors come from a boy aged 10-17 years in good health and CMV-seronegative. Both conserved end residues are part of each CDR3. Each record gives: V gene, clone size, CDR3 length, J gene, D gene, CDR3 DNA, CDR3 protein. D genes are given only for firm matches. Clone size is not always given. Where it is, it says once, few, many or a class for expanded clones.

TRBV30	NA	16	TRBJ2-3	TRBD2	TGTGCCTGGGGAGCTGGACTAGCGGGACCCACAGATACGCAGTATTTT	CAWGAGLAGPTDTQYF
TRBV10-3	once	13	TRBJ1-1	NA	TGTGCCATCCTTGGCGTCGGGGAAACTGAAGCTTTCTTT	CAILGVGETEAFF
TRBV7-9	NA	17	TRBJ2-1	TRBD2	TGTGCCAGCAGCGATTGGACATCGGGGAGGGCACACAATGAGCAGTTCTTC	CASSDWTSGRAHNEQFF
TRBV4-1	NA	16	TRBJ2-1	NA	TGCGCCAGCAGCCAAGATTGGATGGGACTCTACAATGAGCAGTTCTTC	CASSQDWMGLYNEQFF
TRBV25-1	few	15	TRBJ2-7	NA	TGTGCCAGCAGTGCCGGACAGCGAGTCTCCTACGAGCAGTACTTC	CASSAGQRVSYEQYF
TRBV5-4	NA	16	TRBJ2-5	TRBD2	TGTGCCAGCAGCTTCCCTGGGGTAGCGGGTCTCGGGGAGCAGTACTTC	CASSFPGVAGLGEQYF
TRBV10-1	NA	15	TRBJ2-5	NA	TGCGCCAGCAGTGAGTCGGGGCGGAACCAAGAGACCCAGTACTTC	CASSESGRNQETQYF
TRBV7-9	NA	15	TRBJ1-2	NA	TGTGCCAGCAGCAAGGTGGGGACTTTGACCTATGGCTACACCTTC	CASSKVGTLTYGYTF
TRBV6-1	NA	16	TRBJ2-3	NA	TGTGCCAGCAGTGTTCGGAGTCGTTCGGGCACAGATACGCAGTATTTT	CASSVRSRSGTDTQYF
TRBV7-6	NA	13	TRBJ1-1	NA	TGTGCCAGCAGCCTGAGACAGAACACTGAAGCTTTCTTT	CASSLRQNTEAFF
TRBV30	few	13	TRBJ1-5	NA	TGTGCCTGGAGTCCAGGGGGCAATCAGCCCCAGCATTTT	CAWSPGGNQPQHF
TRBV9	NA	15	TRBJ2-2	NA	TGTGCCAGCAGCCGGGTGGCGGCGGACACCGGGGAGCTGTTTTTT	CASSRVAADTGELFF
TRBV11-3	few	16	TRBJ2-1	TRBD1	TGTGCCAGCAGCATGGCCGGGACAGGGCACGACAATGAGCAGTTCTTC	CASSMAGTGHDNEQFF
TRBV30	NA	15	TRBJ1-1	NA	TGTGCCTGGATGGGGCCGGGGGGGAGGAGAACTGAAGCTTTCTTT	CAWMGPGGRRTEAFF
TRBV5-3	NA	16	TRBJ1-3	TRBD1	TGTGCCAGGCCAAAGGACAGGGGGCGAGCACCAAACACCATATATTTT	CARPKDRGRAPNTIYF
TRBV15	NA	16	TRBJ1-6	NA	TGTGCCACCAGCAGAGTGGCAGAGACTTTTAATTCACCCCTCCACTTT	CATSRVAETFNSPLHF
TRBV14	NA	15	TRBJ2-5	TRBD2	TGTGCCAGCAGCCAACTGACTAGCTCCCAAGAGACCCAGTACTTC	CASSQLTSSQETQYF
TRBV19	NA	15	TRBJ1-5	TRBD1	TGTGCCAGTAGTATCAAGGGACAGGGGACTCAGCCCCAGCATTTT	CASSIKGQGTQPQHF
TRBV11-3	NA	13	TRBJ1-2	TRBD1	TGTGCCAGCAGCTTCGACAGGGCGCGGGGCTACACCTTC	CASSFDRARGYTF
TRBV30	NA	13	TRBJ2-3	NA	TGTGCCTGGAGTGTCGGGGAAACAGATACGCAGTATTTT	CAWSVGETDTQYF
TRBV30	NA	17	TRBJ2-7	TRBD1	TGTGCCTGGAGTGAGACAGGGATGCGGTTTAGGGGCTACGAGCAGTACTTC	CAWSETGMRFRGYEQYF
TRBV27	NA	14	TRBJ1-1	TRBD1	TGTGCCGCCAGACAGGGGGCTCAGAACACTGAAGCTTTCTTT	CAARQGAQNTEAFF
TRBV30	NA	13	TRBJ1-4	NA	TGTGCCTGGAAGGACAGCCCTAATGAAAAACTGTTTTTT	CAWKDSPNEKLFF
TRBV27	NA	15	TRBJ2-7	NA	TGTGCCAGCTCGCCCCTCAGGGGTCAATCCTACGAGCAGTACTTC	CASSPLRGQSYEQYF
TRBV28	NA	14	TRBJ1-2	NA	TGTGCCAGCAGTTGGGGCCGGGGGAACTATGGCTACACCTTC	CASSWGRGNYGYTF
TRBV4-1	NA	17	TRBJ2-1	NA	TGCGCCAGCAGCCAGCAGACTAGTTATTTTTTGGGGAATGAGCAGTTCTTC	CASSQQTSYFLGNEQFF
TRBV10-1	NA	16	TRBJ2-3	TRBD2	TGCGCCAGCAGTTCGGGAATAGCGGGGAGCACAGATACGCAGTATTTT	CASSSGIAGSTDTQYF
TRBV29-1	NA	15	TRBJ2-2	NA	TGCAGCGTGGGCCGAGCGGGCGTCCCCCCCGGGGAGCTGTTTTTT	CSVGRAGVPPGELFF
TRBV25-1	once	13	TRBJ2-7	NA	TGTGCCAGCAAGCCGGTCGGGAGAGGCGAGCAGTACTTC	CASKPVGRGEQYF
TRBV5-1	few	17	TRBJ1-1	NA	TGCGCCAGCAGCTTGGCCTGGCAGGACGGAGGGGTGACTGAAGCTTTCTTT	CASSLAWQDGGVTEAFF
TRBV5-1	NA	16	TRBJ2-7	NA	TGCGCCAGCAGCTTGCTCCTGTCGGGAGCCGCCTACGAGCAGTACTTC	CASSLLLSGAAYEQYF
TRBV15	NA	15	TRBJ1-5	TRBD1	TGTGCCACCAGCTACTACAGGGCAGGGGGACAGCCCCAGCATTTT	CATSYYRAGGQPQHF
TRBV6-5	NA	15	TRBJ1-2	TRBD1	TGTGCCAGCAGTTGGTCGCAGGGGGCGGGCTATGGCTACCCCTTC	CASSWSQGAGYGYPF
TRBV30	few	12	TRBJ1-2	TRBD1	TGTGCCTGGGACAGGGAAATTCATGGCTACACCTTC	CAWDREIHGYTF
TRBV11-3	NA	15	TRBJ2-7	TRBD2	TGTGCCAGCAGCTGGACTAGCGGGAGTTCCAACGAGCAGTACTTC	CASSWTSGSSNEQYF
TRBV6-5	NA	12	TRBJ2-7	NA	TGTGCCAGCAGTAAATCCCGGCGGGAGCAGTACTTC	CASSKSRREQYF
TRBV6-5	NA	14	TRBJ1-1	NA	TGTGCCAGCAGCCCACAGGGAGTTAACACTGAAGCTTTCTTT	CASSPQGVNTEAFF
TRBV4-1	NA	16	TRBJ1-5	NA	TGCGCCAGCAGCCAAGGGTACAGGGATAGCAATCAGCCCCAGCATTTT	CASSQGYRDSNQPQHF
TRBV7-7	NA	15	TRBJ2-2	NA	TGTGCTAGCAGCTTAGTTCAGGGAAGTGCCGGGGAGCTGTTTTTT	CASSLVQGSAGELFF
TRBV7-8	NA	15	TRBJ2-3	NA	TGTGCCAGCAGCTTAACGGGGACTAGCACAGATACGCAGTATTTT	CASSLTGTSTDTQYF
TRBV5-4	NA	14	TRBJ2-7	TRBD1	TGTGCCAGCAGCTCTCGGGACAGGGGGTACGAGCAGTACTTC	CASSSRDRGYEQYF
TRBV11-2	NA	15	TRBJ1-2	NA	TGTGCCAGCAGCTTAGGGCGCAGGGGCAACTATGGCTACACCTTC	CASSLGRRGNYGYTF
TRBV4-1	few	14	TRBJ1-1	NA	TGCGCCAGCAGCCCACTACAGGGTAACACTGAAGCTTTCTTT	CASSPLQGNTEAFF
TRBV9	NA	16	TRBJ1-1	TRBD1	TGTGCCAGCAGCCACCGGACAGGGCCGATGAACACTGAAGCTTTCTTT	CASSHRTGPMNTEAFF
TRBV6-1	NA	15	TRBJ2-1	TRBD2	TGTGCCAGCAGCAGACTAGCGGGATTGCAAGGTGAGCAGTTCTTC	CASSRLAGLQGEQFF
TRBV9	NA	14	TRBJ2-7	NA	TGTGCCAGCAGCCCTTGGGACAACTCCTACGAGCAGTACTTC	CASSPWDNSYEQYF
TRBV6-1	few	15	TRBJ1-1	NA	TGTGCCAGCAGTGACCTCGGAGTGAAGGCCTATGAAGCTTTCTTT	CASSDLGVKAYEAFF
TRBV7-6	NA	13	TRBJ1-1	NA	TGTGCCAGCAGCTCTCAACAGAACACTGAAGCTTTCTTT	CASSSQQNTEAFF
TRBV5-1	few	15	TRBJ1-6	NA	TGCGCCAGCAGCACGGACAGCCTCGATAATTCACCCCTCCACTTT	CASSTDSLDNSPLHF
TRBV11-3	NA	16	TRBJ2-2	TRBD1	TGTGCCAGCAGCTTAGTGTCAGGGGGTACCACCGGGGAGCTGTTTTTT	CASSLVSGGTTGELFF
TRBV11-2	NA	15	TRBJ2-1	TRBD2	TGTGCCAGCAGCGGAACTAGCGGGGCCATGGATGAGCAGTTCTTC	CASSGTSGAMDEQFF
TRBV5-3	NA	15	TRBJ2-5	NA	TGTGCCAGAAGCTTGGGGGCCCGTTGGCAAGAGACCCAGTACTTC	CARSLGARWQETQYF
TRBV27	NA	11	TRBJ1-1	NA	TGTGCCAGCATTGCCGGGACTGAAGCTTTCTTT	CASIAGTEAFF
TRBV5-1	NA	15	TRBJ2-5	TRBD2	TGCGCCAGCAGCCGTACTAGCGGAGGCATTAGGACCCAGTACTTC	CASSRTSGGIRTQYF
TRBV7-9	NA	11	TRBJ1-2	NA	TGTGCCAGCAGCTTAAACAGCTTCTACACCTTC	CASSLNSFYTF
TRBV5-6	NA	15	TRBJ2-7	TRBD2	TGTGCCAGCAGCTCAGGACTAGCGGGATTATACGAGCAGTACTTC	CASSSGLAGLYEQYF
TRBV4-1	NA	15	TRBJ2-1	TRBD1	TGCGCCAGCAGCCTCCTGACAGGGTTCCACAATGAGCAGTTCTTC	CASSLLTGFHNEQFF